This T cell receptor (beta chain) was captured in a study of human T cells and chemical hapten exposure. Whole-study context: It was small differences in pooled library volume that mainly caused per-sample TCR yields to vary.

One entry per CDR3 protein results from TCRdb running MiXCR on the RACE reads. Counted here are 150,000 to 200,000 distinct CDR3 sequences, about a fifth occurring once; the ten biggest clones make up about 6.7%. With V trimmed by 1 base and J by 5 bases, 11 bases remained unmatched. Germline V CDR1 and CDR2: SQVTM, ANQGSEA. The CDR3 runs to 16 residues. Overall study findings and caveats: Expanded TCRs showed more large CDR3 clusters than pre-sensitization or healthy control sets. Patch test score was positively correlated with the counts of TCRs that had expanded at PT1. Healthy individuals' immune responses may differ from those of donors, who had alopecia.

A word on this clonotype: The antigen is unknown.

The time point denotes: patch test 1, 2 weeks after DPC sensitization. Specified treatment: therapeutic diphenylcyclopropenone sensitization with weekly scalp DPC. The chain uses TRBV29-1 and TRBJ2-5; 9 bases are shared with TRBD2. The TCR comes from a woman aged 50 to 65 with alopecia areata. Some clones in this sample may be carry-over from other donors' samples. The starting material was whole blood, obtained in connection with sensitization to the hapten diphenylcyclopropenone (DPC). In DNA, the CDR3 is TGCAGCGTTGAAGGTCGGAGCCTAGCGGGATTCGAGACCCAGTACTTC. It codes for CSVEGRSLAGFETQYF.